Given below is one TCR beta chain in context. With 3 bases clipped from V and 7 bases from J, the junction kept 15 bases outside the gene matches. Germline V gene sequence: CDR1 DFQATT, CDR2 SNEGSKA (reference sequence). This CDR3 is built from 16 residues. This entry belongs to a study of T cell responses to AZD1222 COVID-19 vaccine. Sequencing used immunoSEQ multiplex PCR; TCRdb keeps in-frame clones, though not all of them. This sample has about 140,000 clones; about nine tenths occur once, and the top ten carry about 3%. The V and J genes are TRBV20-1 and TRBJ1-5, with TRBD1 matching 7 bases. The receptor was isolated from an adult in good health. The sequencing used peripheral blood, collected on day 0 of AZD1222 vaccination. CDR3 protein: CSASSEGATMGQPQHF. The CDR3 DNA follows: TGCAGTGCTAGTTCGGAGGGGGCAACGATGGGGCAGCCCCAGCATTTT.